This is a list of T cell receptor beta chains from one sample in a study of CD8+CD57+ T cells in acquired aplastic anemia. TCRdb redid the calling of the reads with MiXCR, one entry per CDR3 protein. The profile shows hundreds of thousands of distinct CDR3 sequences, 55% to 70% of them singletons. The source material was sorted CD4+, CD8+, or CD8+CD57+ T cells (not recorded which) from PBMCs. Every receptor here comes from a human donor in good health, serving as a control. Both conserved end residues are part of each CDR3. The order of the fields is V gene, clone size, CDR3 length, D gene, J gene, CDR3 protein, CDR3 DNA. A D gene is named only where the DNA matches it firmly. Not every row has a clone size; where given, it reads once, few, many or a size class.

v_call: TRBV15; clone_size: -; cdr3_length: 12; d_call: -; j_call: TRBJ1-2; cdr3_aa: CATSGRKDCYTF; cdr3_nt: TGTGCCACCAGCGGACGTAAAGATTGCTACACCTTC
v_call: TRBV7-2; clone_size: -; cdr3_length: 12; d_call: -; j_call: TRBJ2-7; cdr3_aa: CASTLSPYYEQF; cdr3_nt: TGTGCCAGCACCCTATCTCCGTACTACGAGCAGTTC
v_call: TRBV10-3; clone_size: few; cdr3_length: 14; d_call: -; j_call: TRBJ2-1; cdr3_aa: CAIGRQGVSNEQFF; cdr3_nt: TGTGCCATCGGTCGGCAGGGCGTTAGCAATGAACAGTTCTTC
v_call: TRBV25-1; clone_size: -; cdr3_length: 14; d_call: -; j_call: TRBJ2-5; cdr3_aa: CASSETGGQETQYF; cdr3_nt: TGTGCCAGCAGTGAGACCGGGGGCCAAGAGACCCAGTACTTC
v_call: TRBV20-1; clone_size: -; cdr3_length: 13; d_call: -; j_call: TRBJ2-5; cdr3_aa: CSARDTVAGAQYF; cdr3_nt: TGCAGTGCCCGGGACACGGTGGCTGGGGCCCAGTACTTC
v_call: TRBV29-1; clone_size: -; cdr3_length: 13; d_call: -; j_call: TRBJ1-1; cdr3_aa: CSALAGANTEAFF; cdr3_nt: TGCAGCGCCCTTGCGGGGGCGAACACTGAAGCTTTCTTT
v_call: TRBV11-1; clone_size: -; cdr3_length: 14; d_call: TRBD1; j_call: TRBJ2-7; cdr3_aa: CASSVTGQVYEQYF; cdr3_nt: TGTGCCAGCAGCGTAACGGGACAGGTCTACGAGCAGTACTTC
v_call: TRBV29-1; clone_size: -; cdr3_length: 14; d_call: -; j_call: TRBJ2-1; cdr3_aa: CSAGTTGHDNEQFF; cdr3_nt: TGCAGCGCTGGGACGACTGGCCATGACAATGAGCAGTTCTTC
v_call: TRBV2; clone_size: -; cdr3_length: 15; d_call: -; j_call: TRBJ2-4; cdr3_aa: CASSARKGGKNIQYF; cdr3_nt: TGTGCCAGCAGTGCAAGGAAGGGGGGCAAAAACATTCAGTACTTC
v_call: TRBV29-1; clone_size: many; cdr3_length: 13; d_call: TRBD1; j_call: TRBJ1-1; cdr3_aa: CSVERQGVPEAFF; cdr3_nt: TGCAGCGTTGAGAGACAGGGGGTCCCTGAAGCTTTCTTT
v_call: TRBV29-1; clone_size: -; cdr3_length: 13; d_call: TRBD2; j_call: TRBJ2-3; cdr3_aa: CAGRYGGADKEYF; cdr3_nt: TGCGCCGGAAGGTACGGGGGGGCCGATAAGGAGTATTTT
v_call: TRBV7-2; clone_size: -; cdr3_length: 15; d_call: TRBD1; j_call: TRBJ2-7; cdr3_aa: CASTPGTGHKSEQYF; cdr3_nt: TGTGCCAGCACTCCCGGGACAGGACATAAGTCCGAGCAGTACTTC
v_call: TRBV7-2; clone_size: -; cdr3_length: 15; d_call: -; j_call: TRBJ2-7; cdr3_aa: CASSKQGYGTEAFYF; cdr3_nt: TGTGCCAGCAGCAAGCAGGGATATGGCACTGAAGCTTTCTACTTC
v_call: TRBV12-3/TRBV12-4; clone_size: many; cdr3_length: 14; d_call: -; j_call: TRBJ1-2; cdr3_aa: CASWRGTANYGYTF; cdr3_nt: TGTGCCAGCTGGCGGGGGACGGCGAACTATGGCTACACCTTC
v_call: TRBV2; clone_size: -; cdr3_length: 16; d_call: TRBD1; j_call: TRBJ1-6; cdr3_aa: CASSPGTASYNSPPRF; cdr3_nt: TGTGCCAGCAGTCCCGGGACAGCGTCTTATAATTCACCCCCCCGCTTT
v_call: TRBV12-3/TRBV12-4; clone_size: -; cdr3_length: 13; d_call: TRBD2; j_call: TRBJ2-1; cdr3_aa: CASKRGLAGEQFF; cdr3_nt: TGTGCCAGCAAGAGAGGCCTAGCGGGCGAGCAGTTCTTC
v_call: TRBV7-3; clone_size: -; cdr3_length: 14; d_call: -; j_call: TRBJ1-3; cdr3_aa: CASSFNSPRMTIYF; cdr3_nt: TGTGCCAGCAGCTTTAACAGCCCACGAATGACCATATATTTT
v_call: TRBV10-2; clone_size: -; cdr3_length: 15; d_call: -; j_call: TRBJ1-1; cdr3_aa: CASSLVRTANTEAFF; cdr3_nt: TGTGCCAGCAGTTTGGTCAGGACTGCGAACACTGAAGCTTTCTTT
v_call: TRBV11-3; clone_size: many; cdr3_length: 16; d_call: TRBD1; j_call: TRBJ1-1; cdr3_aa: CASSARKGQGRTEAFF; cdr3_nt: TGTGCCAGCAGCGCCCGAAAAGGACAGGGGAGGACTGAAGCTTTCTTT
v_call: TRBV7-2; clone_size: -; cdr3_length: 14; d_call: TRBD1; j_call: TRBJ1-5; cdr3_aa: CASSMTGSHQPQHF; cdr3_nt: TGTGCCAGCAGCATGACAGGGAGTCACCAGCCCCAGCATTTT
v_call: TRBV12-3/TRBV12-4; clone_size: -; cdr3_length: 15; d_call: -; j_call: TRBJ2-7; cdr3_aa: CASSSQGRESYEQYF; cdr3_nt: TGTGCCAGCAGTTCACAGGGAAGGGAATCCTACGAGCAGTACTTC
v_call: TRBV6-2/TRBV6-3; clone_size: many; cdr3_length: 15; d_call: TRBD1; j_call: TRBJ1-1; cdr3_aa: CASSYSGTVNTEAFF; cdr3_nt: TGTGCCAGCAGTTACTCGGGGACAGTGAACACTGAAGCTTTCTTT
v_call: TRBV7-2; clone_size: many; cdr3_length: 16; d_call: TRBD2; j_call: TRBJ2-1; cdr3_aa: CASSRGGTSGDNEQFF; cdr3_nt: TGTGCCAGCAGCCGGGGAGGGACTAGCGGGGACAATGAGCAGTTCTTC
v_call: TRBV12-3/TRBV12-4; clone_size: -; cdr3_length: 15; d_call: TRBD2; j_call: TRBJ2-1; cdr3_aa: CATCWLAGGQNEQFF; cdr3_nt: TGTGCCACCTGCTGGCTAGCGGGGGGGCAAAATGAGCAGTTCTTC
v_call: TRBV4-1; clone_size: -; cdr3_length: 14; d_call: TRBD1; j_call: TRBJ1-3; cdr3_aa: CASRTGNSGNTIYF; cdr3_nt: TGCGCCAGCAGGACAGGGAACTCTGGAAACACCATATATTTT
v_call: TRBV11-2; clone_size: -; cdr3_length: 16; d_call: -; j_call: TRBJ2-1; cdr3_aa: CASSPRSQTHYNEQFF; cdr3_nt: TGTGCCAGCAGCCCCCGTTCGCAGACACATTACAATGAGCAGTTCTTC
v_call: TRBV13; clone_size: -; cdr3_length: 16; d_call: TRBD2; j_call: TRBJ2-1; cdr3_aa: CASSQEGTRTTAEQFF; cdr3_nt: TGTGCCAGCAGCCAAGAGGGGACTAGGACGACGGCTGAGCAGTTCTTC
v_call: TRBV7-8; clone_size: -; cdr3_length: 17; d_call: TRBD2; j_call: TRBJ2-3; cdr3_aa: CASSRGLAGRQGDTQYF; cdr3_nt: TGTGCCAGCAGCCGGGGACTAGCGGGGCGGCAAGGAGATACGCAGTATTTT
v_call: TRBV25-1; clone_size: many; cdr3_length: 19; d_call: TRBD1; j_call: TRBJ2-4; cdr3_aa: CASSDRTGGDGLAKNIQYF; cdr3_nt: TGTGCCAGCAGTGATCGGACAGGGGGCGATGGCCTAGCCAAAAACATTCAGTACTTC
v_call: TRBV5-1; clone_size: -; cdr3_length: 13; d_call: -; j_call: TRBJ1-5; cdr3_aa: CASTLGLKQPQHF; cdr3_nt: TGTGCCAGCACCTTGGGCCTCAAGCAGCCCCAGCATTTT
v_call: TRBV9; clone_size: -; cdr3_length: 13; d_call: -; j_call: TRBJ2-2; cdr3_aa: CATSVGTPGELFF; cdr3_nt: TGTGCCACCAGCGTAGGGACCCCGGGGGAGCTGTTTTTT
v_call: TRBV7-8; clone_size: -; cdr3_length: 15; d_call: -; j_call: TRBJ2-2; cdr3_aa: CASSSALAQEQFFFF; cdr3_nt: TGTGCCAGCAGCTCCGCGCTGGCGCAGGAGCAGTTCTTCTTTTTT
v_call: TRBV19; clone_size: many; cdr3_length: 17; d_call: TRBD1; j_call: TRBJ2-1; cdr3_aa: CASSIPLTGGSYNEQFF; cdr3_nt: TGTGCCAGTAGTATACCCCTGACAGGGGGCTCCTACAATGAGCAGTTCTTC
v_call: TRBV7-9; clone_size: -; cdr3_length: 12; d_call: -; j_call: TRBJ2-7; cdr3_aa: CASSFGVDGKYF; cdr3_nt: TGCGCCAGCAGCTTCGGGGTTGACGGGAAGTACTTC
v_call: TRBV6-5; clone_size: -; cdr3_length: 14; d_call: TRBD1; j_call: TRBJ1-2; cdr3_aa: CASSYLDRADGYTF; cdr3_nt: TGTGCCAGCAGTTACTTGGACAGGGCTGATGGCTACACCTTC
v_call: TRBV11-2; clone_size: -; cdr3_length: 15; d_call: TRBD1; j_call: TRBJ2-7; cdr3_aa: CASSVGQGRTYEQYF; cdr3_nt: TGTGCCAGCAGCGTAGGACAGGGGCGAACCTACGAGCAGTACTTC
v_call: TRBV7-7; clone_size: -; cdr3_length: 15; d_call: -; j_call: TRBJ1-6; cdr3_aa: CASNSAGGEGSPLHF; cdr3_nt: TGTGCCAGCAACTCCGCGGGGGGGGAGGGTTCACCCCTCCACTTT
v_call: TRBV20-1; clone_size: -; cdr3_length: 13; d_call: -; j_call: TRBJ1-6; cdr3_aa: CSVFLERGPPLHF; cdr3_nt: TGCAGTGTCTTCCTTGAGCGAGGTCCACCCCTCCACTTT
v_call: TRBV7-2; clone_size: many; cdr3_length: 14; d_call: -; j_call: TRBJ1-1; cdr3_aa: CASSLNRAGAEAFF; cdr3_nt: TGTGCCAGCAGCTTAAATCGCGCCGGCGCTGAAGCTTTCTTT
v_call: TRBV5-1; clone_size: -; cdr3_length: 18; d_call: TRBD1; j_call: TRBJ2-1; cdr3_aa: CASSLYAGGARNYNEQFF; cdr3_nt: TGCGCCAGCAGCTTGTATGCAGGGGGCGCCCGGAACTACAATGAGCAGTTCTTC
v_call: TRBV7-8; clone_size: -; cdr3_length: 16; d_call: -; j_call: TRBJ1-5; cdr3_aa: CASSLPRVGEQYFQHF; cdr3_nt: TGTGCCAGCAGCTTGCCCAGGGTGGGGGAGCAGTACTTCCAGCATTTT
v_call: TRBV6-2/TRBV6-3; clone_size: -; cdr3_length: 15; d_call: TRBD1; j_call: TRBJ1-4; cdr3_aa: CASRGQGAANEKLFF; cdr3_nt: TGTGCCAGCAGGGGACAGGGGGCGGCTAATGAAAAACTGTTTTTT
v_call: TRBV15; clone_size: -; cdr3_length: 14; d_call: TRBD1; j_call: TRBJ2-5; cdr3_aa: CATSGQGGIETQYF; cdr3_nt: TGTGCCACCAGCGGACAGGGCGGGATAGAGACCCAGTACTTC
v_call: TRBV20-1; clone_size: many; cdr3_length: 14; d_call: -; j_call: TRBJ1-1; cdr3_aa: CSARDWQLNTEAFF; cdr3_nt: TGCAGTGCTAGAGACTGGCAATTGAACACTGAAGCTTTCTTT
v_call: TRBV12-3/TRBV12-4; clone_size: -; cdr3_length: 12; d_call: -; j_call: TRBJ1-1; cdr3_aa: CASRGFGTEAFF; cdr3_nt: TGTGCCAGCCGGGGTTTCGGCACTGAAGCTTTCTTT
v_call: TRBV7-9; clone_size: -; cdr3_length: 14; d_call: -; j_call: TRBJ1-1; cdr3_aa: CASSLGDNQPQHFF; cdr3_nt: TGTGCCAGCAGCTTAGGAGATAATCAGCCCCAGCATTTTTTT
v_call: TRBV7-2; clone_size: -; cdr3_length: 16; d_call: -; j_call: TRBJ2-7; cdr3_aa: CASSQARGGLVYEQYF; cdr3_nt: TGCGCCAGCAGCCAAGCCCGGGGCGGGTTAGTCTACGAGCAGTACTTC
v_call: TRBV20-1; clone_size: -; cdr3_length: 14; d_call: -; j_call: TRBJ1-5; cdr3_aa: CSARRGQGDQPQHF; cdr3_nt: TGCAGTGCTAGGCGGGGGCAAGGGGATCAGCCCCAGCATTTT
v_call: TRBV6-6; clone_size: many; cdr3_length: 15; d_call: -; j_call: TRBJ1-1; cdr3_aa: CASSFGRTVNTEAFF; cdr3_nt: TGTGCCAGCAGTTTCGGCCGGACAGTGAACACTGAAGCTTTCTTT
v_call: TRBV6-1; clone_size: once; cdr3_length: 15; d_call: TRBD1; j_call: TRBJ1-2; cdr3_aa: CASSATGQGAGGYTF; cdr3_nt: TGTGCCAGCAGTGCGACGGGACAGGGGGCAGGTGGCTACACCTTC
v_call: TRBV7-3; clone_size: -; cdr3_length: 15; d_call: -; j_call: TRBJ2-5; cdr3_aa: CASSVAAGQTETHYF; cdr3_nt: TGTGCCAGCAGCGTGGCAGCGGGACAAACTGAGACCCACTACTTC
v_call: TRBV3-1; clone_size: many; cdr3_length: 14; d_call: -; j_call: TRBJ1-5; cdr3_aa: CASSQGDVNQPQHF; cdr3_nt: TGTGCCAGCAGCCAAGGGGACGTCAATCAGCCCCAGCATTTT
v_call: TRBV29-1; clone_size: -; cdr3_length: 15; d_call: -; j_call: TRBJ1-2; cdr3_aa: CSVYGPPTDNYGYTF; cdr3_nt: TGCAGCGTTTACGGACCTCCTACCGATAACTATGGCTACACCTTC
v_call: TRBV11-2; clone_size: -; cdr3_length: 15; d_call: -; j_call: TRBJ2-4; cdr3_aa: CASSLNYLAKNVQYF; cdr3_nt: TGTGCCAGCAGCTTAAACTATTTAGCCAAAAACGTTCAGTACTTC
v_call: TRBV7-9; clone_size: -; cdr3_length: 17; d_call: -; j_call: TRBJ1-6; cdr3_aa: CASSSPGREGNGSPLHF; cdr3_nt: TGTGCCAGCAGCTCACCGGGGAGGGAAGGCAACGGATCACCCCTCCACTTT
v_call: TRBV12-3/TRBV12-4; clone_size: -; cdr3_length: 12; d_call: -; j_call: TRBJ2-1; cdr3_aa: CASSVQGNEQFF; cdr3_nt: TGTGCCAGCAGCGTACAGGGAAATGAGCAGTTCTTC
v_call: TRBV5-5; clone_size: -; cdr3_length: 11; d_call: -; j_call: TRBJ1-1; cdr3_aa: CASSPPGKAFF; cdr3_nt: TGCGCCAGCAGCCCACCCGGGAAAGCTTTCTTT
v_call: TRBV6-5; clone_size: many; cdr3_length: 15; d_call: TRBD2; j_call: TRBJ2-3; cdr3_aa: CASSSLAGATDTQYF; cdr3_nt: TGTGCCAGCAGTTCCCTAGCGGGGGCGACAGATACGCAGTATTTT
v_call: TRBV7-3; clone_size: -; cdr3_length: 15; d_call: -; j_call: TRBJ1-2; cdr3_aa: CASSLRQAYDHGYTF; cdr3_nt: TGTGCCAGCAGCTTACGGCAGGCATATGACCATGGCTACACCTTC
v_call: TRBV4-3; clone_size: many; cdr3_length: 15; d_call: -; j_call: TRBJ2-5; cdr3_aa: CASSQPGMGQETQYF; cdr3_nt: TGCGCCAGCAGCCAGCCAGGGATGGGTCAAGAGACCCAGTACTTC